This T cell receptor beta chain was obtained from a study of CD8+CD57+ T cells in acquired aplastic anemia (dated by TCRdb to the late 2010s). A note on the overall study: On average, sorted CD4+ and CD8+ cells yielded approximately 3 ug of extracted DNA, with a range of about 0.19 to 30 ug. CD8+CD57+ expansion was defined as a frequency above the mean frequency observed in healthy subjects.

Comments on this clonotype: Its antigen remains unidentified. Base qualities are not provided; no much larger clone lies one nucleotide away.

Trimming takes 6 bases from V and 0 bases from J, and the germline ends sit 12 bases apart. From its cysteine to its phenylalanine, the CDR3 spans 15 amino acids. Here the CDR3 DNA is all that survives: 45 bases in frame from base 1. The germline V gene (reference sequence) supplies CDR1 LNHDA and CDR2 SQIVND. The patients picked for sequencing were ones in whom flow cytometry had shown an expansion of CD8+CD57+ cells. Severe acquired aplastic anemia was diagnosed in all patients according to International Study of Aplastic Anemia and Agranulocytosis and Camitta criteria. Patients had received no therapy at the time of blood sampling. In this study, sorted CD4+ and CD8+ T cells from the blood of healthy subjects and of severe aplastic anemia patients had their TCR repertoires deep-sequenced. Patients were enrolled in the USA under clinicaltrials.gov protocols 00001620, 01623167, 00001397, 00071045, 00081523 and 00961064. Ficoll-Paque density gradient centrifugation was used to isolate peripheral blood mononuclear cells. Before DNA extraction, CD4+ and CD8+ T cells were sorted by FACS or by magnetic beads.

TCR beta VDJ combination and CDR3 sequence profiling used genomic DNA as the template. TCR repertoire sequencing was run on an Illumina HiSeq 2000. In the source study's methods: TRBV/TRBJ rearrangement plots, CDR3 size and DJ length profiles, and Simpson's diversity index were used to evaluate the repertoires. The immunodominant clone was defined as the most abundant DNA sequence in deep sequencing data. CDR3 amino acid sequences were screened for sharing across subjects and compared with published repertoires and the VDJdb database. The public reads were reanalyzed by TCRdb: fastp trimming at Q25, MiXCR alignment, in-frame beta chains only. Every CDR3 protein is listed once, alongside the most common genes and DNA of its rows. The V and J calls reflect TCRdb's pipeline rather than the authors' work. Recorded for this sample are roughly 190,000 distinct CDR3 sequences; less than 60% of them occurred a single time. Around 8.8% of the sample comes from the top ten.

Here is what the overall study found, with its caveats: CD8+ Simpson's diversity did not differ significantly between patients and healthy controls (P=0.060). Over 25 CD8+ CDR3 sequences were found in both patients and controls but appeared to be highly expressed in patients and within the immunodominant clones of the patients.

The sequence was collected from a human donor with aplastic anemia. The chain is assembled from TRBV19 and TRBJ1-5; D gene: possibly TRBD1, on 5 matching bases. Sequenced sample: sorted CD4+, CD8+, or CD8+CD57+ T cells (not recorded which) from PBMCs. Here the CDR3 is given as CASRPGHYSNQPQHF. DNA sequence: TGTGCCAGTAGACCCGGACATTATAGCAATCAGCCCCAGCATTTT.